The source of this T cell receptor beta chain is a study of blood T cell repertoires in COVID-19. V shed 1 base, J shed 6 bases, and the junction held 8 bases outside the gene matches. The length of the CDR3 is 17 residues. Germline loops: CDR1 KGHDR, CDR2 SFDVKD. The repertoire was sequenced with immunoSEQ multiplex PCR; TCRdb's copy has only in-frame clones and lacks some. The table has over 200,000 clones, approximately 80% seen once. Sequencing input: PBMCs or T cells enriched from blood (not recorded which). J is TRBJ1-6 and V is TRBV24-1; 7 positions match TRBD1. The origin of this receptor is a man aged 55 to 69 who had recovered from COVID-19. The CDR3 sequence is CATSDLPDRASNSPLHF. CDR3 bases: TGTGCCACCAGTGATTTACCCGACAGGGCCAGTAATTCACCCCTCCACTTT.